This T cell receptor (beta chain) was found in a study of long-term antiretroviral therapy in people with HIV (dated 2022 in TCRdb). About the investigation overall: Collection of the earliest samples took place about a decade ahead of the 2015 WHO recommendation for immediate ART, at a time when ART was typically delayed until CD4 counts fell. This retrospective serial study examined whether starting ART and sustained HIV suppression were associated with changes in the composition and diversity of the TRB repertoire in peripheral blood. From a few dozen adults with confirmed HIV infection, the cohort provided around 180 cryopreserved PBMC samples, gathered serially across a mean of roughly 6 years (range 1-12). Among the 30 to 35 participants with HIV, about a dozen were female. No cross-contamination during QIAcube processing turned up in test extractions that ran a monoclonal T-cell line alongside some 34 polyclonal samples. General findings and caveats noted by the study authors: Narrower CDR3 length ranges were observed in HIV repertoires than in controls, and an antigen-experienced repertoire with only a slight naive shift after ART was suggested by the network structure. Starting ART was linked to a significant rise in TRB diversity, yet even with long-term ART the diversity remained significantly lower than in transplant donor controls. The repertoire was dominated across all time points by expanded TRB clones identified before ART initiation, although this dominance was seen to fluctuate and to decrease in many PLHIV after ART. Limited PBMC availability meant only the TCR beta chain was sequenced, without alpha chain pairing. No data were available on ART adherence, viral resistance or therapy changes, limiting inferences about post-ART repertoire changes. Because pre-ART samples had limited cell numbers, profiling was done on unsorted PBMC rather than on sorted CD4+ and CD8+ T cells. The samples were dated from about 2003 to 2018, and the ART regimens that were used may be less effective than current ART regimens.

The immunoSEQ hsTCRB v3.0 assay was used at survey level resolution to sequence the TRB variable region. The target sequencing depth for TRB was about 40,000-50,000 T-cell genomes per sample. Pooled TRB libraries were sequenced on an Illumina MiSeq with a v3 150-cycle kit. On the authors' methods: Repertoire analysis ran in R within a reproducible Nextflow workflow covering QC, data transformation and analysis. LymphoSeq2, an R package for AIRR-Seq data exploration, was used to implement custom analyses. Several samples that produced fewer than 5000 total TRB sequences were removed, so 180 or so HIV repertoires were analyzed. Among the roughly 200 retained HIV repertoires, approximately 57 were collected before ART initiation and over 120 were collected after ART initiation. Repertoires were downsampled to 5000 TRB nucleotide sequences, with summary statistics averaged over 100 downsampling iterations. TRB sequences were retained for analysis only if CDR3 regions of at least seven amino acids were present. Diversity was assessed using a clonality score derived from Shannon entropy and using the Gini coefficient. Repertoire networks linked the top 5000 CDR3 amino acid sequences whenever two sequences differed by an edit distance of one. For TRB CDR3 amino acid sequences, GLIPH2 was used to predict antigen specificity groups and MHC restriction. To flag known CMV, EBV, HIV or tissue antigen associations, CDR3 amino acid sequences were matched against VDJdb and McPAS-TCR. Pre-ART, post-ART and control groups were compared with Wilcoxon signed-rank tests and Holm-Bonferroni correction. TCRdb's version of the immuneACCESS table is confined to in-frame rearrangements and falls short of the full clone set. An unresolved V gene accounts for under half of the shortfall where checked; the remainder is of unknown origin. V, J and clone size reflect that table, while D and trimming were determined from the DNA. A total of 35,000 to 40,000 clones appear in this sample, 65% to 90% of them only once. Clones ranked in the top ten supply about 5% of the sample.

The CDR1 and CDR2 encoded by the germline V gene are MDHEN and SYDVKM. Trimming takes 5 bases from V and 2 bases from J, and the germline ends sit 13 bases apart. The CDR3 starts with the cysteine, ends with the phenylalanine, and has 14 residues. Of all the DNA, just the CDR3 is kept, 42 bases in frame from base 1. Of note for this clone: Its binding antigen is unknown. Per-nucleotide qualities are absent, and no much larger clonotype sits a single base away.

Participants were included only if at least one PBMC sample before ART initiation and at least two post-ART samples were available. Treatment was received in the United States of America by all participants with HIV. Before DNA extraction, cryopreserved samples containing 1-10 million PBMC were thawed and washed. At the time of the earliest PBMC sample, participants with HIV were aged between roughly 23 and 60 years. PBMC samples from each participant spanned 1-4 timepoints before ART initiation and 2-8 timepoints after ART initiation, with a median of 7 samples. For every participant, serial HIV viral load, CD4+ T-cell count, ART history and demographic data were obtained. Using a Qiagen kit on a QIAcube, genomic DNA was extracted from unsorted PBMC, with samples processed in batches of 12.

This TCR was sampled from a young man with HIV. The sequences come from unsorted PBMCs, collected 1.5 years after starting antiretroviral therapy. The rearrangement joined TRBV28 to TRBJ2-7, with no D gene named confidently. Here is the DNA: TGTGCCAGCAGTGACCGACAAGGCCCCTACGAGCAGTACTTC. It encodes CASSDRQGPYEQYF.